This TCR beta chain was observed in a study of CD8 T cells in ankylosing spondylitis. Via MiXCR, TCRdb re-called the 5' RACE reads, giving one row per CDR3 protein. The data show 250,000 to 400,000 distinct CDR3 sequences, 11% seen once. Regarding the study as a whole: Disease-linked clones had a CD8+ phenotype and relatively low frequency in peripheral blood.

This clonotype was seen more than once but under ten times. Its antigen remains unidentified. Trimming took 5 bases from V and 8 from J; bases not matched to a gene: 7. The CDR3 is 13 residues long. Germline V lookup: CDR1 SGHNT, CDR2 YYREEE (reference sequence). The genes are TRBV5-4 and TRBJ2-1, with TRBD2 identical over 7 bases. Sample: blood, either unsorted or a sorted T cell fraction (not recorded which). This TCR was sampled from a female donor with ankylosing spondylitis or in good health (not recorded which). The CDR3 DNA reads TGTGCCAGCAGAAGGGAGGGCCGGGATGAGCAGTTCTTC. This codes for CASRREGRDEQFF.